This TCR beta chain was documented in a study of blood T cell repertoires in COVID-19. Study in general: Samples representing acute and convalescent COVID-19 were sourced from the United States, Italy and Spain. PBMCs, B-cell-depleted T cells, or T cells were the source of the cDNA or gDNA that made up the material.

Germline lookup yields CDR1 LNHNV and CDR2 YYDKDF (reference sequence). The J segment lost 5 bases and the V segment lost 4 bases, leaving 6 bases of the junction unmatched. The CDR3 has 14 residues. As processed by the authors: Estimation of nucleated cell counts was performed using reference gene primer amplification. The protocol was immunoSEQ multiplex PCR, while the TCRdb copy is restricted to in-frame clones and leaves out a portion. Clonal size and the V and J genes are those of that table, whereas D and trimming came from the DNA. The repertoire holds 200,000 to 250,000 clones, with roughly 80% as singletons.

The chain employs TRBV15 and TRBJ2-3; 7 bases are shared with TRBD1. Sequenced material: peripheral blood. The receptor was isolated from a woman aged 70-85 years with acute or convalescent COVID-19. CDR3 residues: CATSNEGAGDTQYF. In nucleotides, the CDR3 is TGTGCCACCAGCAATGAGGGGGCCGGAGATACGCAGTATTTT.